Listed here are 29 T cell receptor beta chains from one sample, sequenced in a study of blood T cell repertoires in COVID-19. This table comes from immunoSEQ multiplex PCR, and its TCRdb copy is limited to in-frame clones, with some not included. Among some 120,000 clones listed, roughly 72% were seen once. The sequenced material came from peripheral blood. Receptors were obtained from an elderly man with COVID-19, enrolled during active disease.

The chain combines TRBV5-1 with TRBJ2-6, with 8 positions matching TRBD1. The CDR3 contains 18 residues. After removal of 4 bases from V and 0 bases from J, the junction contained 9 bases not matched to a gene. Looked up from germline, CDR1 is SGHRS and CDR2 is YFSETQ. The CDR3 protein is CASSRTGLTLSGANVLTF. The CDR3 nucleotides are TGCGCCAGCAGCCGGACAGGGCTCACCCTCTCTGGGGCCAACGTCCTGACTTTC. Full variable domain (outside the CDR3, taken from reference TRBV5-1 and TRBJ2-6): KAGVTQTPRYLIKTRGQQVTLSCSPISGHRSVSWYQQTPGQGLQFLFEYFSETQRNKGNFPGRFSGRQFSNSRSEMNVSTLELGDSALYLCASSRTGLTLSGANVLTFGAGSRLTVL.

The chain carries TRBV28 and TRBJ1-1; tentative D call: TRBD1 (6 bases). CDR3 length: 16 residues. The V gene's germline CDR1 is MDHEN and CDR2 SYDVKM. The germline V and J ends were trimmed by 5 bases and 1 base, with 17 bases remaining between them. In nucleotides, the CDR3 is TGTGCCAGCAGTCCAAATGCCCCGACAGGGAACACTGAAGCTTTCTTT. Translating gives CASSPNAPTGNTEAFF.

This chain links TRBV28 with TRBJ1-1; no definite D call. With 1 base removed from V and 4 bases from J, the gap between germline ends came to 10 bases. Germline V gene lookup returns CDR1 MDHEN and CDR2 SYDVKM. The CDR3 totals 14 residues. The CDR3 reads CASSLFDLGTEAFF. The CDR3, as DNA: TGTGCCAGCAGTTTATTTGACTTGGGCACTGAAGCTTTCTTT. The entire variable domain, with the rest obtained from reference TRBV28 and TRBJ1-1, is as follows: DVKVTQSSRYLVKRTGEKVFLECVQDMDHENMFWYRQDPGLGLRLIYFSYDVKMKEKGDIPEGYSVSREKKERFSLILESASTNQTSMYLCASSLFDLGTEAFFGQGTRLTVV.

This chain uses TRBV11-2 with TRBJ2-5; the match to TRBD2 covers 9 bases. Germline V gene lookup returns CDR1 SGHAT and CDR2 FQNNGV. J lost 5 bases, V lost 1 base, and 11 bases had no gene match. The CDR3 spans 17 residues. The CDR3 region has the DNA TGTGCCAGCAGCTTAGTTATTGCGGGAGGGCCCCGGGAGACCCAGTACTTC. This sequence encodes CASSLVIAGGPRETQYF.

The chain couples TRBV7-9 to TRBJ2-1; D is perhaps TRBD1 (5 bases). The CDR3 spans 15 residues. CDR1 is SEHNR and CDR2 is FQNEAQ in the germline V gene (reference sequence). V was shortened by 4 bases and J by 1 base, with 11 bases between the two germline ends. CDR3 residues: CASSSRVKSYNEQFF. DNA of the CDR3: TGTGCCAGCAGCTCCAGGGTGAAATCCTACAATGAGCAGTTCTTC.

The chain is built from TRBV7-6 and TRBJ2-2, with 11 positions matching TRBD2. After removal of 5 bases from V and 3 bases from J, the junction contained 5 bases not matched to a gene. Germline V gene lookup returns CDR1 SGHVS and CDR2 FNYEAQ. The CDR3 spans 16 residues. CDR3 sequence (DNA): TGTGCCAGCAGCCTAAGACTAGCGGGATACACCGGGGAGCTGTTTTTT. Translated: CASSLRLAGYTGELFF.

This sequence joins TRBV7-7 and TRBJ1-3; 8 nucleotides match TRBD1. The CDR3 totals 14 residues. Looked up from germline, CDR1 is SSHAT and CDR2 is FNYEAQ (reference sequence). The CDR3 region is CATRTGCKGNTIYF. The CDR3 nucleotides are TGTGCTACAAGGACAGGGTGTAAAGGAAACACCATATATTTT. Supplemented by reference TRBV7-7 and TRBJ1-3, the full variable domain reads GAGVSQSPRYKVTKRGQDVTLRCDPISSHATLYWYQQALGQGPEFLTYFNYEAQPDKSGLPSDRFSAERPEGSISTLTIQRTEQRDSAMYRCATRTGCKGNTIYFGEGSWLTVV.

The chain is built from TRBV28 and TRBJ1-2; no reliable D call. The CDR3 has 11 amino acids. Germline CDR1 MDHEN, CDR2 SYDVKM. CDR3 protein: CALETNYGYTF. The DNA for the CDR3 is TGTGCTCTCGAGACTAACTATGGCTACACCTTC.

V usage is TRBV11-1 and J usage is TRBJ1-6; D is unclear. V gave up 3 bases and J gave up 9 bases, with 12 bases separating them. The germline V gene has CDR1 SGHAT and CDR2 FQDESV (reference sequence). This CDR3 has 14 residues. This CDR3 reads CASSLVIPGSPLHF. The CDR3 nucleotides read TGTGCCAGCAGCTTGGTGATCCCCGGTTCACCCCTCCACTTT. The full variable domain, completed using reference TRBV11-1 and TRBJ1-6, is EAEVAQSPRYKITEKSQAVAFWCDPISGHATLYWYRQILGQGPELLVQFQDESVVDDSQLPKDRFSAERLKGVDSTLKIQPAELGDSAMYLCASSLVIPGSPLHFGNGTRLTVT.

The DNA of the CDR3 is TGCGCCAGCAGCCTTTCGACTAGCGGATTATACGAGCAGTACTTC. Translated, it gives CASSLSTSGLYEQYF. This chain joins TRBV4-3 and TRBJ2-7, with 9 nucleotides matching TRBD2. Germline V gene data show CDR1 as LGHNA and CDR2 as YSLEER. The CDR3 consists of 15 residues. The trim removed 4 bases at V and 4 bases at J, leaving 8 bases unmatched.

This sequence joins TRBV7-2 and TRBJ1-1; 9 bases match TRBD1. Germline CDR1 reads SGHTA; CDR2 reads FQGNSA. V trimming: 1 base; J trimming: 3 bases; junction bases outside the gene matches: 3. The CDR3 contains 15 residues. The CDR3 nucleotides are TGTGCCAGCAGCTTAGGGGACAGGGAGGACACTGAAGCTTTCTTT. It yields the protein CASSLGDREDTEAFF.

Only a few counts were recorded for this clone. The chain carries TRBV5-4 and TRBJ2-1; D is possibly TRBD1 (6 bases). Trimming took 4 bases from V and 0 from J, leaving 14 bases between them. The CDR3 contains 16 residues. Per germline, CDR1 SGHNT and CDR2 YYREEE (reference sequence). CDR3 in DNA: TGTGCCAGCAGCCCTGGGGGCCTAGCCTCCTACAATGAGCAGTTCTTC. Translation: CASSPGGLASYNEQFF. Drawing the rest from reference TRBV5-4 and TRBJ2-1, the complete variable domain is ETGVTQSPTHLIKTRGQQVTLRCSSQSGHNTVSWYQQALGQGPQFIFQYYREEENGRGNFPPRFSGLQFPNYSSELNVNALELDDSALYLCASSPGGLASYNEQFFGPGTRLTVL.

The chain is built from TRBV10-3 and TRBJ2-3; TRBD2 matches at 8 bases. V was pared by 5 bases and J by 3 bases, with 4 bases of the junction left unmatched. CDR3 length equals 14 residues. CDR1 ENHRY and CDR2 SYGVKD come from the germline V gene. CDR3 region: CAISPGLGTDTQYF. CDR3 DNA: TGTGCCATCAGTCCGGGACTAGGGACAGATACGCAGTATTTT.

The chain combines TRBV7-2 with TRBJ2-5, with 8 positions matching TRBD1. Trimming cost V 1 base and J 4 bases; bases outside gene matches: 5. The CDR3 covers 15 residues. Germline-derived CDR1 and CDR2 are SGHTA and FQGNSA. The CDR3: CASSLGWTGRETQYF. CDR3 DNA: TGTGCCAGCAGCTTAGGCTGGACAGGGAGAGAGACCCAGTACTTC.

This clone turned up a few times. The rearrangement joins TRBV11-3 to TRBJ2-1; TRBD1 matches 8 bases. Trimming cost V 5 bases and J 9 bases; bases outside gene matches: 15. This CDR3 is 16 amino acids long. Per the germline V gene, CDR1 is SGHNT and CDR2 is YENEEA. The CDR3 region has the DNA TGTGCCAGCAGCGCCCCGACAGGGGCCGAGGTAGGTGAGCAGTTCTTC. Translating gives CASSAPTGAEVGEQFF.

V is TRBV9 and J is TRBJ2-1; D might be TRBD2 (6 bases). Germline V lookup: CDR1 SGDLS, CDR2 YYNGEE. V was shortened by 0 bases and J by 0 bases, with 10 bases between the two germline ends. This CDR3 is 16 amino acids long. The CDR3 DNA is TGTGCCAGCAGCGTAGGGGCGGGGACCTCCTACAATGAGCAGTTCTTC. Encoded protein: CASSVGAGTSYNEQFF.

The chain has TRBV5-4 and TRBJ2-7, with a weak D call TRBD2 (5 bases). Germline CDR1 is SGHNT and CDR2 is YYREEE (reference sequence). Trimming removed 4 bases at V and 0 bases at J, with 14 bases between. The CDR3 length is 15 residues. CDR3 region: CASSPDSLSSYEQYF. CDR3 sequence (DNA): TGTGCCAGCAGCCCGGACTCCCTTAGCTCCTACGAGCAGTACTTC.

J is TRBJ2-1 and V is TRBV9; 7 bases align to TRBD2. The CDR3 runs 16 residues. Germline V CDR1 and CDR2: SGDLS, YYNGEE. The V segment lost 0 bases and the J segment 3 bases; nucleotides outside the gene matches: 6. The CDR3 nucleotides read TGTGCCAGCAGCGTAGTGGCGGGAGCAATCTACAATGAGCAGTTCTTC. It translates to CASSVVAGAIYNEQFF.

The chain is built from TRBV18 and TRBJ1-4; 7 bases map to TRBD1. The CDR3 is made up of 15 amino acids. Trimming cost V 5 bases and J 8 bases; bases outside gene matches: 11. The germline V gene has CDR1 KGHSH and CDR2 LQKENI. The CDR3 here is CASSTPTGKGEKLFF. The CDR3 DNA reads as TGTGCCAGCTCAACGCCGACAGGGAAGGGAGAAAAACTGTTTTTT.

The chain employs TRBV18 and TRBJ1-3; 7 nucleotides match TRBD1. The V and J ends lost 5 bases and 2 bases, in that order; junction bases with no gene match: 9. The CDR3 is 16 residues long. Germline V gives CDR1 KGHSH, CDR2 LQKENI. Here the CDR3 reads CASSSAPQGTGNTIYF. DNA for the CDR3: TGTGCCAGCTCATCAGCGCCACAGGGGACTGGAAACACCATATATTTT.

The chain joins TRBV7-3 to TRBJ2-2; D unresolved. The germline V gene encodes CDR1 SGHTA and CDR2 FQGTGA. The CDR3 consists of 15 residues. V gave up 6 bases and J gave up 4 bases, with 15 bases separating them. The CDR3 loop reads CASRRLPTGTGELFF. DNA of the CDR3: TGTGCCAGCAGACGTCTACCGACGGGCACCGGGGAGCTGTTTTTT.

The rearrangement uses TRBV19 and TRBJ2-5; TRBD1 is a possible D gene (6 bases). This CDR3 region has 12 residues. V shed 6 bases and J shed 3 bases, with 8 bases lying between them. Germline lookup yields CDR1 LNHDA and CDR2 SQIVND (reference sequence). DNA of the CDR3: TGTGCCAGTAGCAACAGGGAAGAGACCCAGTACTTC. Encoded protein: CASSNREETQYF.

This clone was seen only a few times. This chain links TRBV5-4 with TRBJ2-1; 7 nucleotides match TRBD1. The CDR3 is 17 amino acids. Germline V gene lookup returns CDR1 SGHNT and CDR2 YYREEE (reference sequence). The V and J ends lost 1 base and 0 bases, in that order; junction bases with no gene match: 7. The DNA of the CDR3 is TGTGCCAGCAGCTTGAAGAGGGGGCCGAGCTCCTACAATGAGCAGTTCTTC. This sequence encodes CASSLKRGPSSYNEQFF.

This clone has only one observation. The rearrangement uses TRBV7-9 and TRBJ2-5; 8 bases are a match to TRBD1. This CDR3 comprises 15 residues. With 4 bases clipped from V and 2 bases from J, the junction kept 6 bases outside the gene matches. The germline gives CDR1 SEHNR, CDR2 FQNEAQ (reference sequence). CDR3 sequence: CASSSRTGRQETQYF. The CDR3 DNA follows: TGTGCCAGCAGCTCTCGGACAGGGAGGCAAGAGACCCAGTACTTC.

A few counts support this clone. V and J are TRBV6-2 or TRBV6-3 and TRBJ2-7; the D gene is possibly TRBD2 (6 bases). Trimming took off 6 bases at V and 1 base at J, with 16 bases between the two ends. The germline CDR1 and CDR2 sequences are MNHEY and SVGEGT. This CDR3 region has 15 residues. The CDR3 here is CASSPRLAKSYEQYF. CDR3 nucleotides: TGTGCCAGCAGCCCTAGGCTAGCGAAGTCCTACGAGCAGTACTTC.

The chain couples TRBV7-9 to TRBJ1-2; 7 bases match TRBD1. Germline CDR1 and CDR2: SEHNR and FQNEAQ (reference sequence). J gave up 8 bases and V 0 bases, and 0 bases lay outside the gene matches. The CDR3 runs 12 residues. The CDR3 protein is CASSLAGGGYTF. The CDR3 bases are TGTGCCAGCAGCTTAGCAGGGGGCGGCTACACCTTC.

This chain uses TRBV28 with TRBJ1-5; 9 nucleotides match TRBD1. Germline CDR1 MDHEN, CDR2 SYDVKM. With V trimmed by 1 base and J by 3 bases, 7 bases remained unmatched. This CDR3 has 17 residues. As DNA, the CDR3 is TGTGCCAGCAGTTTATCCCCGGGACAGGGAGTCAATCAGCCCCAGCATTTT. Translating gives CASSLSPGQGVNQPQHF.

The chain joins TRBV5-1 to TRBJ2-7; TRBD2 agrees at 9 bases. The germline V gene encodes CDR1 SGHRS and CDR2 YFSETQ. Trimming took 0 bases from V and 2 from J; bases not matched to a gene: 6. This CDR3 has 16 amino acids. In nucleotides, the CDR3 is TGCGCCAGCAGCTTGGCCGTGCTAGCGGGAACCTACGAGCAGTACTTC. It translates to CASSLAVLAGTYEQYF.

This sequence joins TRBV19 and TRBJ1-6; 9 bases are shared with TRBD1. Trimming took 5 bases from V and 7 from J; bases not matched to a gene: 9. The CDR3 contains 16 residues. From germline, CDR1 is LNHDA and CDR2 SQIVND (reference sequence). CDR3 amino acids: CASSPRTGDLNSPLHF. The DNA for the CDR3 is TGTGCCAGTAGTCCGCGGACAGGGGACCTAAATTCACCCCTCCACTTT.